One and the same sample provided the 29 T cell receptor beta chains below, sequenced in a study of shared clonotypes between healthy human individuals. Terminally differentiated effector memory CD45RA+ cells were left out of the naive CD8 fraction, which was CD45RO-negative and positively selected for CCR7. TCRdb keeps only in-frame clones here, not all; method: immunoSEQ multiplex PCR. The profile covers 2 million to 2.5 million clones, with around 93% appearing a single time and around 1.7% taken by the ten largest. The sequenced sample was naive CD8+ T cells from PBMCs. Receptors originate from a man younger than 30 in good health. Some clones in this sample may be carry-over from other donors' samples.

This chain uses TRBV6-4 with TRBJ2-3; TRBD1 matches 7 bases. This CDR3 has 14 amino acids. Germline CDR1 and CDR2: MRHNA and SNTAGT. Trimming at V came to 0 bases and at J to 4 bases, leaving 1 base not matched to a gene. The CDR3 DNA follows: TGTGCCAGCAGTGACTCGGGACAGTCAGATACGCAGTATTTT. Translation: CASSDSGQSDTQYF.

A word on this clone: This specimen includes other DNA sequences encoding the same CDR3. This rearrangement joins TRBV4-1 to TRBJ1-1; D is unresolved. The germline gives CDR1 MGHRA, CDR2 YSYEKL. The CDR3 covers 13 residues. V lost 0 bases, J lost 3 bases, and 5 bases lay in between. CDR3 DNA: TGCGCCAGCAGCCAAGAGGGGTACACTGAAGCTTTCTTT. Translating gives CASSQEGYTEAFF.

This chain uses TRBV5-6 with TRBJ2-1, with 7 bases matching TRBD2. V shed 0 bases and J 5 bases; nucleotides not matched to a gene: 14. CDR1 and CDR2 from the germline V gene are SGHDT and YYEEEE. This CDR3 contains 18 residues. The CDR3 reads CASSLVPATSAADNEQFF. CDR3 DNA: TGTGCCAGCAGCTTGGTGCCGGCTACTAGCGCGGCGGACAATGAGCAGTTCTTC.

The chain has TRBV11-3 and TRBJ2-1; TRBD2 matches at 14 bases. V shed 4 bases, J shed 5 bases, and the junction held 7 bases outside the gene matches. Germline CDR1 and CDR2: SGHNT and YENEEA. This CDR3 contains 17 residues. For the CDR3, the DNA is TGTGCCAGCAGCTCGGGACTAGCGGGAGTAAGGAACAATGAGCAGTTCTTC. Translating gives CASSSGLAGVRNNEQFF.

As concerns this clone: Distinct nucleotide sequences in the sample also encode this CDR3. The CDR3 DNA sequence: TGTGCCAGTAGTATAGTGGGAAGGGAGCAGTACTTC. Residues: CASSIVGREQYF. The chain links TRBV19 to TRBJ2-7; no reliable D call. Between the trimmed V and J ends, which lost 1 base and 7 bases, there was a span of 8 bases. CDR1 and CDR2 from the germline V gene are LNHDA and SQIVND (reference sequence). The CDR3 spans 12 residues.

The chain carries TRBV19 and TRBJ2-7; either TRBD1 or TRBD2 may fit D (5 bases each). This CDR3 is 14 amino acids long. Trimming cost V 6 bases and J 2 bases, with 14 bases left between them. Germline V gene lookup returns CDR1 LNHDA and CDR2 SQIVND (reference sequence). CDR3 residues: CASRTGTGTYEQYF. Written as DNA, the CDR3 is TGTGCCAGTAGAACCGGGACGGGGACCTACGAGCAGTACTTC.

The V and J genes are TRBV7-9 and TRBJ1-3; TRBD1 is a possible D gene (6 bases). The CDR3 extends over 15 amino acids. In germline, CDR1 is SEHNR, CDR2 FQNEAQ (reference sequence). V was cut by 5 bases and J by 4 bases, with 15 bases left in between. The CDR3 DNA follows: TGTGCCAGCAGCCTATTCTCAGGGGAAGGAAACACCATATATTTT. Its translation is CASSLFSGEGNTIYF.

This rearrangement joins TRBV27 to TRBJ2-2, with D tentatively TRBD1 or TRBD2 (5 bases each). This CDR3 is 16 amino acids long. Trimming cost V 0 bases and J 4 bases, with 12 bases left between them. Germline V gives CDR1 MNHEY, CDR2 SMNVEV (reference sequence). The CDR3 here is CASSLSVGEITGELFF. The CDR3 coding sequence is TGTGCCAGCAGTTTATCGGTAGGGGAGATCACCGGGGAGCTGTTTTTT.

V usage is TRBV7-8 and J usage is TRBJ2-1; 7 nucleotides match TRBD2. Trimming took 5 bases from V and 6 from J; bases not matched to a gene: 13. CDR1 is SGHVS, CDR2 FQNEAQ, per germline. The CDR3 consists of 16 residues. The CDR3 coding sequence is TGTGCCAGCAGCGATAGGGAGGGCCTTCTGGGCAATGAGCAGTTCTTC. This gives the protein CASSDREGLLGNEQFF.

The V and J genes are TRBV7-3 and TRBJ2-1; D possibly uses TRBD1 or TRBD2 (5 bases each). Trimming took off 2 bases at V and 0 bases at J, with 14 bases between the two ends. The CDR3 loop spans 17 amino acids. Looked up from germline, CDR1 is SGHTA and CDR2 is FQGTGA. The CDR3 sequence: CASSLEEGLNSYNEQFF. DNA for the CDR3: TGTGCCAGCAGCTTAGAAGAGGGGCTTAACTCCTACAATGAGCAGTTCTTC.

The table lists this clone with a few counts. The rearrangement links TRBV6-1 to TRBJ1-1; D is uncertain. The CDR3 has 13 residues. Trimming took off 3 bases at V and 2 bases at J, with 7 bases between the two ends. CDR1 MNHNS and CDR2 SASEGT come from the germline V gene. The CDR3 region is CASSDWRNTEAFF. CDR3 DNA sequence: TGTGCCAGCAGTGATTGGCGAAACACTGAAGCTTTCTTT.

This chain links TRBV5-1 with TRBJ2-1; 11 bases map to TRBD2. V lost 0 bases, J lost 10 bases, and 9 bases stayed unmatched. In germline, CDR1 is SGHRS, CDR2 YFSETQ. The CDR3 is 16 residues long. The chain's CDR3 is CASSLGTSGRLSEQFF. CDR3 nucleotide sequence: TGCGCCAGCAGCTTGGGAACTAGCGGGAGATTGTCGGAGCAGTTCTTC.

This clone was seen a few times. V gene TRBV5-5 combines with J gene TRBJ2-1; tentative D call: TRBD2 (6 bases). Trimming removed 4 bases from V and 8 bases from J, with 13 bases in between. Germline CDR1 is SGHKS and CDR2 is YYEKEE (reference sequence). The CDR3 runs 13 residues. CDR3 in amino acids: CASSPTWGDEQFF. In DNA, the CDR3 is TGTGCCAGCAGCCCGACGTGGGGGGATGAGCAGTTCTTC. Full variable domain (remainder filled in from reference TRBV5-5 and TRBJ2-1): DAGVTQSPTHLIKTRGQQVTLRCSPISGHKSVSWYQQVLGQGPQFIFQYYEKEERGRGNFPDRFSARQFPNYSSELNVNALLLGDSALYLCASSPTWGDEQFFGPGTRLTVL.

The chain uses TRBV10-3 and TRBJ2-2, with 7 bases matching TRBD1. The CDR3 spans 14 residues. Germline V gives CDR1 ENHRY, CDR2 SYGVKD. With 4 bases clipped from V and 3 bases from J, the junction kept 2 bases outside the gene matches. The chain's CDR3 is CAISGDRDTGELFF. CDR3 nucleotides: TGTGCCATCAGTGGGGACAGAGACACCGGGGAGCTGTTTTTT.

The rearrangement joins TRBV7-9 to TRBJ2-5; TRBD1 is a possible D gene (5 bases). The V end was cut by 5 bases, the J end by 4 bases, with 11 bases between. This CDR3 comprises 13 residues. The germline V gene encodes CDR1 SEHNR and CDR2 FQNEAQ (reference sequence). The CDR3 nucleotides are TGTGCCAGCAGCCAGAGGCAGGGAGAGACCCAGTACTTC. It specifies CASSQRQGETQYF. The variable domain in full, completed from reference TRBV7-9 and TRBJ2-5, reads DTGVSQNPRHKITKRGQNVTFRCDPISEHNRLYWYRQTLGQGPEFLTYFQNEAQLEKSRLLSDRFSAERPKGSFSTLEIQRTEQGDSAMYLCASSQRQGETQYFGPGTRLLVL.

The chain links TRBV9 to TRBJ1-5; 9 positions agree with TRBD1. The CDR3 contains 15 residues. V lost 0 bases and J lost 4; bases outside the gene matches: 2. CDR1 is SGDLS and CDR2 is YYNGEE in the germline V gene. The CDR3 loop is CASSVGDRENQPQHF. CDR3 nucleotide sequence: TGTGCCAGCAGCGTAGGGGACAGGGAAAATCAGCCCCAGCATTTT.

The chain is built from TRBV7-8 and TRBJ2-7; 7 positions match TRBD2. V dropped 5 bases and J dropped 6; count of bases not matched to a gene: 13. The germline CDR1 and CDR2 sequences are SGHVS and FQNEAQ. This CDR3 has 15 amino acids. The CDR3 region has the DNA TGTGCCAGCAGCCCCTTTGGGGGGGTTGGTGGCGAGCAGTACTTC. Translated: CASSPFGGVGGEQYF.

CDR3 in amino acids: CSVVGLSVETQYF. CDR3 bases: TGCAGCGTTGTGGGTTTGAGTGTAGAGACCCAGTACTTC. The chain recombines TRBV29-1 with TRBJ2-5, with unresolved D. V shed 4 bases and J shed 4 bases, with 13 bases lying between them. There are 13 residues in the CDR3. Germline V gives CDR1 SQVTM, CDR2 ANQGSEA.

This chain links TRBV2 with TRBJ1-1, with D possibly being TRBD1 (5 bases). The CDR3 spans 13 residues. V lost 3 bases, J lost 5 bases, and 10 bases lay in between. CDR1 is SNHLY, CDR2 FYNNEI, per germline. As DNA, the CDR3 is TGTGCCAGCAGTGACGAGGGGTGGACTGAAGCTTTCTTT. It codes for CASSDEGWTEAFF.

The J gene is TRBJ2-5, the V gene TRBV7-9, with TRBD2 matching over 10 bases. After removal of 3 bases from V and 3 bases from J, the junction contained 7 bases not matched to a gene. CDR3 size: 16 residues. The germline CDR1 and CDR2 sequences are SEHNR and FQNEAQ (reference sequence). The CDR3 loop reads CASSFPSGSSKETQYF. CDR3 DNA sequence: TGTGCCAGCAGCTTTCCTAGCGGGAGTTCTAAAGAGACCCAGTACTTC.

The chain carries TRBV18 and TRBJ2-7; 7 positions agree with TRBD2. With 1 base clipped from V and 4 bases from J, the junction kept 7 bases outside the gene matches. From germline, CDR1 is KGHSH and CDR2 LQKENI. CDR3 size: 15 residues. The CDR3 spells CASSPRGGLYYEQYF. The CDR3 coding sequence is TGTGCCAGCTCACCACGGGGGGGATTGTATTACGAGCAGTACTTC.

Concerning this clone itself: Other DNA sequences in the same sample also yield this CDR3. This rearrangement joins TRBV27 to TRBJ2-1, with a possible D match to TRBD2 (6 bases). The length of the CDR3 is 14 residues. V lost 2 bases, J lost 5 bases, and 10 bases lay in between. Germline V CDR1 and CDR2: MNHEY, SMNVEV (reference sequence). The CDR3 loop is CASSLGGTNNEQFF. The DNA for the CDR3 is TGTGCCAGCAGTTTAGGAGGGACCAACAATGAGCAGTTCTTC.

This sequence joins TRBV20-1 and TRBJ2-4, with TRBD1 as a possible D gene (6 bases). Germline values: CDR1 DFQATT, CDR2 SNEGSKA (reference sequence). The CDR3 length is 11 residues. V was pared by 6 bases and J by 8 bases, with 11 bases between. CDR3 sequence: CSARTGYIQYF. CDR3 DNA: TGCAGTGCGAGAACAGGGTACATTCAGTACTTC.

This clone occurred once. This rearrangement joins TRBV7-9 to TRBJ2-1, with 9 bases matching TRBD1. V lost 6 bases to trimming and J lost 4 bases; unmatched junction nucleotides: 7. The germline CDR1 and CDR2 sequences are SEHNR and FQNEAQ (reference sequence). This CDR3 spans 15 amino acids. CDR3 protein: CASSFTGGWYNEQFF. The CDR3 nucleotides are TGTGCCAGCAGTTTCACAGGGGGCTGGTACAATGAGCAGTTCTTC. The variable domain in full, completed from reference TRBV7-9 and TRBJ2-1, reads DTGVSQNPRHKITKRGQNVTFRCDPISEHNRLYWYRQTLGQGPEFLTYFQNEAQLEKSRLLSDRFSAERPKGSFSTLEIQRTEQGDSAMYLCASSFTGGWYNEQFFGPGTRLTVL.

J is TRBJ1-4 and V is TRBV5-6; D is ambiguous. The CDR3 spans 12 residues. Germline-derived CDR1 and CDR2 are SGHDT and YYEEEE. V lost 3 bases and J lost 6, with 6 bases in between. CDR3 residues: CASSSADEKLFF. CDR3 DNA sequence: TGTGCCAGCAGCTCGGCTGATGAAAAACTGTTTTTT. Full variable domain (remainder filled in from reference TRBV5-6 and TRBJ1-4): DAGVTQSPTHLIKTRGQQVTLRCSPKSGHDTVSWYQQALGQGPQFIFQYYEEEERQRGNFPDRFSGHQFPNYSSELNVNALLLGDSALYLCASSSADEKLFFGSGTQLSVL.

The chain employs TRBV7-6 and TRBJ2-1; a possible D gene is TRBD2 (6 bases). Trimming left V 2 bases short and J 2 bases short, with 10 bases between. The CDR3 consists of 15 residues. Germline V gene lookup returns CDR1 SGHVS and CDR2 FNYEAQ. The CDR3 spells CASSLLGGPYNEQFF. The CDR3 DNA sequence: TGTGCCAGCAGCTTATTGGGAGGCCCCTACAATGAGCAGTTCTTC.

This chain connects TRBV7-2 to TRBJ2-2; tentatively, D is TRBD1 or TRBD2 (5 bases each). The CDR3 runs to 16 residues. In germline, CDR1 is SGHTA, CDR2 FQGNSA. Trimming removed 5 bases from V and 0 bases from J, with 13 bases in between. As DNA, the CDR3 is TGTGCCAGCAGCCCGCCGAGGGGATCGAACACCGGGGAGCTGTTTTTT. The encoded protein is CASSPPRGSNTGELFF.

The chain employs TRBV7-6 and TRBJ2-7, with TRBD1 matching over 9 bases. After removal of 4 bases from V and 4 bases from J, the junction contained 17 bases not matched to a gene. The CDR3 is made up of 18 amino acids. Germline CDR1 reads SGHVS; CDR2 reads FNYEAQ. The CDR3 protein is CASSSKAPYRGPDYEQYF. For the CDR3, the DNA is TGTGCCAGCAGCTCTAAGGCCCCTTACAGGGGGCCGGATTACGAGCAGTACTTC. The complete variable domain, with remaining parts taken from reference TRBV7-6 and TRBJ2-7, reads GAGVSQSPRYKVTKRGQDVALRCDPISGHVSLYWYRQALGQGPEFLTYFNYEAQQDKSGLPNDRFSAERPEGSISTLTIQRTEQRDSAMYRCASSSKAPYRGPDYEQYFGPGTRLTVT.

The chain has TRBV2 and TRBJ2-3, with TRBD1 matching 10 bases. The CDR3 runs to 13 residues. Per the germline V gene, CDR1 is SNHLY and CDR2 is FYNNEI. Trimming at V came to 11 bases and at J to 6 bases, leaving 8 bases not matched to a gene. The CDR3 coding sequence is TGTGCCGGCTGGGACAGGGGACAGGATACGCAGTATTTT. It encodes CAGWDRGQDTQYF.